Shown below are 26 T cell receptor beta chains from a single sample sequenced in a study of regulatory T cells in long-lasting Graves disease. Investigators prepared the TCR beta libraries by applying iRepertoire HTBI primers and Arm-PCR of CDR3 regions. MiXCR, run by TCRdb on the multiplex PCR reads, gives a single entry per CDR3 protein. The sample lists about 610,000 distinct CDR3 sequences, roughly 16% occurring once. Described time point: newly diagnosed GD, antithyroid drugs for less than 3 months. Extracted PBMC RNA gave rise to the TCR library. This same sample was also part of a study on T cells in Graves' hyperthyroidism and ophthalmopathy.

Material: peripheral blood mononuclear cells (PBMCs), obtained at new diagnosis, from a patient treated with antithyroid drugs. These receptors were taken from a young man with Graves disease.

This clonotype has only a few counts. J is TRBJ2-5 and V is TRBV14; D is unclear. Germline V CDR1 and CDR2: SGHDN, FVKESK. CDR3 length equals 16 residues. V lost 3 bases to trimming and J lost 5 bases, with 19 bases between them. For the CDR3, the DNA is TGTGCCAGCAGCCACAGACGGGCGGCCGTGGGGGAGACCCAGTACTTC. Protein product: CASSHRRAAVGETQYF.

This clonotype was detected many times. V usage is TRBV28 and J usage is TRBJ2-3, with 8 bases fitting TRBD1. Germline lookup yields CDR1 MDHEN and CDR2 SYDVKM. The length of the CDR3 is 17 residues. V dropped 5 bases and J dropped 3; count of bases not matched to a gene: 13. CDR3 in amino acids: CASSHPARTGTTDTQYF. CDR3 nucleotides: TGTGCCAGCAGTCACCCAGCGAGGACAGGGACGACAGATACGCAGTATTTT.

This clonotype has a single count. The chain has TRBV5-1 and TRBJ2-2, with TRBD1 matching 7 bases. Germline V gene data show CDR1 as SGHRS and CDR2 as YFSETQ. V trimming: 2 bases; J trimming: 2 bases; junction bases outside the gene matches: 3. The length of the CDR3 is 15 residues. The CDR3 loop reads CASSFGTDNTGELFF. CDR3 nucleotide sequence: TGCGCCAGCAGCTTCGGGACAGATAACACCGGGGAGCTGTTTTTT.

This clonotype was counted many times. This chain uses TRBV2 with TRBJ2-3; D possibly corresponds to TRBD2 (6 bases). CDR1 is SNHLY, CDR2 FYNNEI, per germline. This CDR3 has 14 residues. The ends were cut back, 7 bases at V and 4 bases at J, with 15 bases in the middle. CDR3 residues: CASNRMRGSDTQYF. CDR3 sequence (DNA): TGTGCCAGCAATAGGATGCGGGGCTCAGATACGCAGTATTTT.

This clonotype showed up many times. CDR3 nucleotide sequence: TGTGCCATCAGTGAGTCAGGGGGCGAAGAGACCCAGTACTTC. It encodes CAISESGGEETQYF. The chain uses TRBV10-3 and TRBJ2-5, with 7 nucleotides matching TRBD1. Germline V gives CDR1 ENHRY, CDR2 SYGVKD. CDR3 length equals 14 residues. J lost 3 bases, V lost 0 bases, and 1 base had no gene match.

About this clonotype: A much larger clone lies one base from this, so it may be a read error. The rearrangement joins TRBV6-2 or TRBV6-3 to TRBJ2-5, with D possibly matching TRBD1 (5 bases). With 7 bases removed from V and 2 bases from J, the gap between germline ends came to 17 bases. CDR3 length: 15 amino acids. Germline V gene lookup returns CDR1 MNHEY and CDR2 SVGEGT. Here the CDR3 DNA reads TGTGCCAGCATTGAATTGGTCAGGGCGCAAGAGACCCAGTACTTC. This translates into CASIELVRAQETQYF.

This clonotype has a count of ten or more. The V gene is TRBV10-3, the J gene TRBJ2-3; the D is unclear. The germline V gene encodes CDR1 ENHRY and CDR2 SYGVKD. The V gene lost 0 bases and the J gene lost 6 bases, with 4 bases spanning the gap. The CDR3 sequence is 12 residues long. CDR3 bases: TGTGCCATCAGTGAGTCAGGTGATACGCAGTATTTT. Encoded protein: CAISESGDTQYF.

This clonotype showed up many times. This chain connects TRBV9 to TRBJ1-6; TRBD1 matches 8 bases. V was clipped by 4 bases and J by 10 bases; unmatched bases: 7. The CDR3 is made up of 14 amino acids. The germline V gene encodes CDR1 SGDLS and CDR2 YYNGEE. The CDR3 spells CASSLDRGRSPLHF. The CDR3 bases are TGTGCCAGCAGCTTAGACAGGGGTCGGTCACCCCTCCACTTT. Full variable domain (rest looked up from reference TRBV9 and TRBJ1-6): DSGVTQTPKHLITATGQRVTLRCSPRSGDLSVYWYQQSLDQGLQFLIQYYNGEERAKGNILERFSAQQFPDLHSELNLSSLELGDSALYFCASSLDRGRSPLHFGNGTRLTVT.

This clonotype was recorded a few times. The chain links TRBV11-2 to TRBJ1-2; D may be TRBD1 (5 bases). CDR3 length: 17 amino acids. From germline, CDR1 is SGHAT and CDR2 FQNNGV. Trimming shortened V by 1 base and J by 4 bases, and 19 bases separated the two germline ends. The CDR3, as DNA: TGTGCCAGCAGCTTAGTCCCGGGGCCCAAGAGTATCTATGGCTACACCTTC. Encoded protein: CASSLVPGPKSIYGYTF.

In nucleotides, the CDR3 is TGTGCCAGCAGCTTCTCGGGCCGGGGTGAGCAGTTCTTC. Its translation is CASSFSGRGEQFF. The V call is TRBV13, the J call TRBJ2-1; perhaps TRBD2 as D (5 bases). V gave up 3 bases and J gave up 9 bases, with 12 bases separating them. CDR1 is PRHDT and CDR2 is FYEKMQ in the germline V gene (reference sequence). There are 13 residues in the CDR3.

This clonotype showed up just a few times. V gene TRBV10-1 combines with J gene TRBJ1-3, with D uncertain. V shed 3 bases and J shed 8 bases, with 11 bases lying between them. The CDR3 runs 13 residues. The germline V gene encodes CDR1 WNHNN and CDR2 SYGVQD (reference sequence). CDR3 sequence: CASSDSTGDTIYF. Written as DNA, the CDR3 is TGCGCCAGCAGTGATTCGACTGGGGACACCATATATTTT.

J is TRBJ2-5 and V is TRBV7-8; no firm D call. Trimming left V 1 base short and J 2 bases short, with 11 bases between. Germline V CDR1 and CDR2: SGHVS, FQNEAQ. The CDR3 runs 15 residues. The CDR3 region has the DNA TGTGCCAGCAGCTTAGGGGCAGCCAAACAAGAGACCCAGTACTTC. Its translation: CASSLGAAKQETQYF. The whole variable domain, remainder taken from reference TRBV7-8 and TRBJ2-5, is GAGVSQSPRYKVAKRGQDVALRCDPISGHVSLFWYQQALGQGPEFLTYFQNEAQLDKSGLPSDRFFAERPEGSVSTLKIQRTQQEDSAVYLCASSLGAAKQETQYFGPGTRLLVL.

This clonotype was counted at least ten times. CDR3 protein: CASSYETPTNEKLFF. The CDR3 nucleotides read TGTGCCAGCAGTTACGAGACCCCAACTAATGAAAAACTGTTTTTT. The chain has TRBV6-5 and TRBJ1-4; no firm D call. Trimming removed 2 bases from V and 0 bases from J, with 7 bases in between. CDR1 MNHEY and CDR2 SVGAGI come from the germline V gene. This CDR3 region has 15 residues.

In DNA, the CDR3 is TGCGCCAGCAGAATCAGTAGCGAGAGTCCCTACGAGCAGTACTTC. Translating gives CASRISSESPYEQYF. The rearrangement joins TRBV10-2 to TRBJ2-7, with a possible D match to TRBD2 (5 bases). V gave up 6 bases and J gave up 2 bases, with 17 bases separating them. CDR3 length: 15 amino acids. Germline V gives CDR1 WSHSY, CDR2 SAAADI.

The chain joins TRBV28 to TRBJ2-4; a possible D gene is TRBD1 (6 bases). The germline gives CDR1 MDHEN, CDR2 SYDVKM. This CDR3 spans 14 amino acids. V was trimmed by 4 bases and J by 5 bases, leaving 12 bases between them. CDR3 sequence (DNA): TGTGCCAGCAGTTCCACAGGGTTGGAAAACATTCAGTACTTC. Translated: CASSSTGLENIQYF.

The chain combines TRBV25-1 with TRBJ2-7, with 8 nucleotides matching TRBD1. V shed 5 bases and J 3 bases; nucleotides not matched to a gene: 6. The CDR3 spans 14 residues. Germline CDR1 MGHDK, CDR2 SYGVNS. CDR3 loop: CASSRQGRIYEQYF. CDR3 in DNA: TGTGCCAGCAGTCGACAGGGGAGGATCTACGAGCAGTACTTC.

This clonotype appeared many times. The gene calls are TRBV30 and TRBJ1-4; D not resolved. The CDR3 length is 14 residues. The germline V and J ends were trimmed by 2 bases and 3 bases, with 10 bases remaining between them. Per the germline V gene, CDR1 is GTSNPN and CDR2 is SVGIG (reference sequence). CDR3 bases: TGTGCCTGGAGTACCGGAACGGCTAATGAAAAACTGTTTTTT. It translates to CAWSTGTANEKLFF.

This clonotype has a handful of counts. This chain connects TRBV5-6 to TRBJ2-7, with 11 bases lining up with TRBD2. The CDR3 length is 18 residues. V lost 4 bases to trimming and J lost 4 bases; unmatched junction nucleotides: 16. Germline values: CDR1 SGHDT, CDR2 YYEEEE. In DNA form, the CDR3 reads TGTGCCAGCAGCGTAGATGTACTAGCGGGAGTGGCAAGGTACGAGCAGTACTTC. Translated: CASSVDVLAGVARYEQYF.

This clonotype was recorded many times. The gene calls are TRBV6-1 and TRBJ2-7; D might be TRBD1 or TRBD2, each matching 5 bases. From germline, CDR1 is MNHNS and CDR2 SASEGT. Trimming stripped 7 bases from V and 2 bases from J, with 15 bases between. This CDR3 has 14 residues. The CDR3 here is CASTLRGSAYEQYF. The CDR3 DNA is TGTGCCAGCACCCTACGGGGCAGCGCCTACGAGCAGTACTTC.

This clonotype has at least ten counts. J is TRBJ1-5 and V is TRBV20-1, with TRBD1 matching over 9 bases. Germline V lookup: CDR1 DFQATT, CDR2 SNEGSKA (reference sequence). V gave up 4 bases and J gave up 7 bases; unmatched junction bases: 11. CDR3 length: 15 amino acids. As DNA, the CDR3 is TGCAGTGCTACCGATACAGGGGGCGACAGGCAGCCCCAGCATTTT. Its protein is CSATDTGGDRQPQHF.

The gene calls are TRBV11-2 and TRBJ2-7, with D maybe TRBD1 (6 bases). CDR1 and CDR2 from the germline V gene are SGHAT and FQNNGV. V lost 3 bases to trimming and J lost 5 bases, with 14 bases between them. The CDR3 length is 14 residues. The CDR3 spells CASSLGYRANEQYF. The CDR3, as DNA: TGTGCCAGCAGCTTGGGATACAGGGCTAACGAGCAGTACTTC. Filled out from reference TRBV11-2 and TRBJ2-7, the complete variable domain reads EAGVAQSPRYKIIEKRQSVAFWCNPISGHATLYWYQQILGQGPKLLIQFQNNGVVDDSQLPKDRFSAERLKGVDSTLKIQPAKLEDSAVYLCASSLGYRANEQYFGPGTRLTVT.

In this sample, this clonotype turned up many times. The J gene is TRBJ1-5, the V gene TRBV2; weak D call: TRBD1 (6 bases). Germline loops: CDR1 SNHLY, CDR2 FYNNEI. Trimming pared 2 bases from V and 6 bases from J, leaving 14 bases between. This CDR3 has 15 residues. CDR3 DNA: TGTGCCAGCAGTGAACGGCCCAGGGGTATTCAGCCCCAGCATTTT. Its protein is CASSERPRGIQPQHF.

The chain joins TRBV5-1 to TRBJ1-2, with 7 bases lining up with TRBD1. Germline V lookup: CDR1 SGHRS, CDR2 YFSETQ. The V and J ends lost 4 bases and 0 bases, in that order; junction bases with no gene match: 12. This CDR3 has 17 residues. The CDR3 here is CASSIDRDTGANYGYTF. The CDR3 bases are TGCGCCAGCAGCATAGACAGGGACACGGGGGCTAACTATGGCTACACCTTC. The full variable domain, in which reference TRBV5-1 and TRBJ1-2 provide the parts outside the CDR3, is KAGVTQTPRYLIKTRGQQVTLSCSPISGHRSVSWYQQTPGQGLQFLFEYFSETQRNKGNFPGRFSGRQFSNSRSEMNVSTLELGDSALYLCASSIDRDTGANYGYTFGSGTRLTVV.

Ten or more counts support this clonotype. The V call is TRBV6-2 or TRBV6-3, the J call TRBJ2-3; D remains ambiguous. V lost 6 bases to trimming and J lost 2 bases, with 15 bases between them. CDR1 and CDR2 (germline): MNHEY, SVGEGT. The CDR3 runs to 15 residues. CDR3 nucleotide sequence: TGTGCCAGCAGGTCATCTCGGACCGTCACAGATACGCAGTATTTT. It codes for CASRSSRTVTDTQYF.

This clonotype was counted many times. The V and J genes are TRBV11-2 and TRBJ2-3, with D possibly matching TRBD2 (6 bases). The V end lost 2 bases, the J end lost 8 bases, and 17 bases lay between the germline ends. The CDR3 totals 15 residues. Germline V gene data show CDR1 as SGHAT and CDR2 as FQNNGV. The CDR3 is CASSLIAAGSGTQYF. The CDR3 DNA follows: TGTGCCAGCAGCTTAATAGCGGCTGGCTCGGGTACGCAGTATTTT.

The chain uses TRBV4-1 and TRBJ2-5; D gene ambiguous. The germline V and J ends were trimmed by 0 bases and 8 bases, with 10 bases remaining between them. Germline CDR1 is MGHRA and CDR2 is YSYEKL. This CDR3 has 13 residues. The chain's CDR3 is CASSQEGIGTQYF. CDR3 DNA: TGCGCCAGCAGCCAAGAGGGGATAGGAACCCAGTACTTC.